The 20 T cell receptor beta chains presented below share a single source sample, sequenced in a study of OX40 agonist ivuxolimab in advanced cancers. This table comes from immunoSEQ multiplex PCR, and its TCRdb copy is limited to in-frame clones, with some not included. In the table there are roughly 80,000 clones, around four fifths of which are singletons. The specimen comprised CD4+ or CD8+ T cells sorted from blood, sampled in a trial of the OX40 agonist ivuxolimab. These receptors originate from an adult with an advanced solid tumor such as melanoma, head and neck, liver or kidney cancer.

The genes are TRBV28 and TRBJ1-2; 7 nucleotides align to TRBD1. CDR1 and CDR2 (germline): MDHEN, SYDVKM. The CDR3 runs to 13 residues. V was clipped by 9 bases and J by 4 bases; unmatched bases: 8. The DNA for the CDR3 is TGTGCCAGTATTACGACAGGGAGCTATGGCTACACCTTC. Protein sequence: CASITTGSYGYTF.

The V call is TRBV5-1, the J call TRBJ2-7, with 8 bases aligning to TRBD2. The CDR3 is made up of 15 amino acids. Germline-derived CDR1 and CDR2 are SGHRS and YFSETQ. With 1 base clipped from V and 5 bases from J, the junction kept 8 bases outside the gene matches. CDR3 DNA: TGCGCCAGCAGCTTGAATCTAGCGGGTCCCGACGAGCAGTACTTC. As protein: CASSLNLAGPDEQYF. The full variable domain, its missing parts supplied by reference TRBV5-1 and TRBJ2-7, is KAGVTQTPRYLIKTRGQQVTLSCSPISGHRSVSWYQQTPGQGLQFLFEYFSETQRNKGNFPGRFSGRQFSNSRSEMNVSTLELGDSALYLCASSLNLAGPDEQYFGPGTRLTVT.

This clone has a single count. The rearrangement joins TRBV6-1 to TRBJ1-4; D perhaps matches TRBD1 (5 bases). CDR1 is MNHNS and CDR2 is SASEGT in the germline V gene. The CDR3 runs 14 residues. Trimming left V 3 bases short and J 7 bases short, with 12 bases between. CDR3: CASSEGGSSEKLFF. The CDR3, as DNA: TGTGCCAGCAGTGAGGGGGGTTCTTCTGAAAAACTGTTTTTT.

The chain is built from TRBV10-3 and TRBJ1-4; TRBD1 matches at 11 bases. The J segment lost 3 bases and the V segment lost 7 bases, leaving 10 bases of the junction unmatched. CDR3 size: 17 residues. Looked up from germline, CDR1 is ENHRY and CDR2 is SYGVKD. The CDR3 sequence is CAIIGRTGGAANEKLFF. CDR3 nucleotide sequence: TGTGCCATCATTGGGAGGACAGGGGGCGCAGCTAATGAAAAACTGTTTTTT.

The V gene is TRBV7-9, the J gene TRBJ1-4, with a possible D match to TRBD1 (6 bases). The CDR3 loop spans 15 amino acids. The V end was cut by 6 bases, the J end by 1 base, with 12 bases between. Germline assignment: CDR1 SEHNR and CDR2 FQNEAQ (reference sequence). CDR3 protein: CASSPQGITNEKLFF. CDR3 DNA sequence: TGTGCCAGCAGTCCCCAGGGGATAACTAATGAAAAACTGTTTTTT.

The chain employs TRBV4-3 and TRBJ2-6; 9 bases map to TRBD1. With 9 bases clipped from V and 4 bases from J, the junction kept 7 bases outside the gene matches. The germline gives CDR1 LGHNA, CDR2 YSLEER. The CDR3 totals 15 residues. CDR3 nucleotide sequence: TGCGCCAGTAGGGACAGGGCGAAAGGGGCCAACGTCCTGACTTTC. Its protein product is CASRDRAKGANVLTF.

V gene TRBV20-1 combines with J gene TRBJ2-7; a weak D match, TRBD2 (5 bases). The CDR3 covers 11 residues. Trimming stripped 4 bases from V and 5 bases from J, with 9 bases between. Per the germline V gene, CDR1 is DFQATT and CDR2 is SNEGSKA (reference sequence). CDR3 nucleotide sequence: TGCAGTGCTACCTCGGGGAACGAGCAGTACTTC. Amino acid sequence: CSATSGNEQYF.

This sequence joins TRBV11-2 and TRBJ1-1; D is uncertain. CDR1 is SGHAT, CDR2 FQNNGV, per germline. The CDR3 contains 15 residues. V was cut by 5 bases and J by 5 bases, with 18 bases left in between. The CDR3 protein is CASSTFIRGKTEAFF. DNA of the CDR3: TGTGCCAGCAGCACATTCATCCGGGGAAAGACTGAAGCTTTCTTT.

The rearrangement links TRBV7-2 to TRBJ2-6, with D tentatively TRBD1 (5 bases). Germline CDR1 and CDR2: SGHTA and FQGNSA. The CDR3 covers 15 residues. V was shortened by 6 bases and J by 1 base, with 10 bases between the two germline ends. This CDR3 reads CASSRQSSGANVLTF. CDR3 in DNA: TGTGCCAGCAGTAGACAGTCGTCTGGGGCCAACGTCCTGACTTTC.

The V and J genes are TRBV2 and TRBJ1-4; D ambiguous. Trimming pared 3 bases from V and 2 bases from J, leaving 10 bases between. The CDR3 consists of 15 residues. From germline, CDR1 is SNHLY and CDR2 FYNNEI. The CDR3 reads CASSDAGATNEKLFF. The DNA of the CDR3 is TGTGCCAGCAGTGACGCGGGAGCGACTAATGAAAAACTGTTTTTT. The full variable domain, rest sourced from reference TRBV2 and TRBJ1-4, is EPEVTQTPSHQVTQMGQEVILRCVPISNHLYFYWYRQILGQKVEFLVSFYNNEISEKSEIFDDQFSVERPDGSNFTLKIRSTKLEDSAMYFCASSDAGATNEKLFFGSGTQLSVL.

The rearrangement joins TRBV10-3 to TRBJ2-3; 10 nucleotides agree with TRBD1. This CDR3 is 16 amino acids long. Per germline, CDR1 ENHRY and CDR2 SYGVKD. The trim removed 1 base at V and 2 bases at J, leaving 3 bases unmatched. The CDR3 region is CAISEFRQGATDTQYF. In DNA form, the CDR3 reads TGTGCCATCAGTGAGTTCAGACAGGGGGCCACAGATACGCAGTATTTT.

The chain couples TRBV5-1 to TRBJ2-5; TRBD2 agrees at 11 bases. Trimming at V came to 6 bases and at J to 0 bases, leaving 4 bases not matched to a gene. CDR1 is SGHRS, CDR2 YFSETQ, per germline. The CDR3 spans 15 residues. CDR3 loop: CASNPGLADQETQYF. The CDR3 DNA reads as TGCGCCAGCAACCCGGGACTAGCGGACCAAGAGACCCAGTACTTC.

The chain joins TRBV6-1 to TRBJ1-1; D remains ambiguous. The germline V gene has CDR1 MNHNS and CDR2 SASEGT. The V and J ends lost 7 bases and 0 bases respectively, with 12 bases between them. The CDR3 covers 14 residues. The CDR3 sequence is CASTPTEMNTEAFF. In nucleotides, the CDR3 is TGTGCCAGCACCCCGACGGAGATGAACACTGAAGCTTTCTTT.

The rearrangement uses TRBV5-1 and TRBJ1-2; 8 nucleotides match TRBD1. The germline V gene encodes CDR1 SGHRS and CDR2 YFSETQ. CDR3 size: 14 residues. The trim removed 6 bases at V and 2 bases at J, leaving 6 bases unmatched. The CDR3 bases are TGCGCCAGCACGACAGGGGACCTAAACTATGGCTACACCTTC. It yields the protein CASTTGDLNYGYTF.

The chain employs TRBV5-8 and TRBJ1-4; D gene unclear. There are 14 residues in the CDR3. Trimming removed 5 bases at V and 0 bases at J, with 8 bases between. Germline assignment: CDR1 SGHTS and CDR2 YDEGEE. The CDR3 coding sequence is TGTGCCAGCAGAGGACGGACAACTAATGAAAAACTGTTTTTT. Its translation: CASRGRTTNEKLFF.

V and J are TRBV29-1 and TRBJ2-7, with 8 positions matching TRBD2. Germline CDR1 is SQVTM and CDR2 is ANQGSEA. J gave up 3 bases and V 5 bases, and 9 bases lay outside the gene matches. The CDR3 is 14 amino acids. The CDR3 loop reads CSVSVAGGIYEQYF. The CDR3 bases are TGCAGCGTTTCGGTGGCGGGGGGAATCTACGAGCAGTACTTC.

CDR3 sequence reads: CASSLIPGQNTGELFF. CDR3 DNA sequence: TGCGCCAGCAGCTTGATCCCCGGACAGAACACCGGGGAGCTGTTTTTT. The chain carries TRBV5-1 and TRBJ2-2; perhaps TRBD1 as D (5 bases). The germline gives CDR1 SGHRS, CDR2 YFSETQ. V dropped 1 base and J dropped 1 base, with 11 bases sitting between them. The CDR3 loop spans 16 amino acids.

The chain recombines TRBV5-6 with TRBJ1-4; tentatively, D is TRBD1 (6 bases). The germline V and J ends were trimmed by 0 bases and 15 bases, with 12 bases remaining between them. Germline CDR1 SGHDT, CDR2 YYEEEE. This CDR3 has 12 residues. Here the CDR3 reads CASSLDAEGVFF. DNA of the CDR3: TGTGCCAGCAGCTTGGATGCCGAGGGGGTGTTTTTT.

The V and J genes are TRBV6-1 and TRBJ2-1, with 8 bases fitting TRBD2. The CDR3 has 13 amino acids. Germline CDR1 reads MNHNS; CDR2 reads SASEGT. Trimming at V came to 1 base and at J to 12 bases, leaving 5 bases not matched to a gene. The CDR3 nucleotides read TGTGCCAGCAGTGAAGGACTAGCGATGTGGCAGTTCTTC. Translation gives CASSEGLAMWQFF.

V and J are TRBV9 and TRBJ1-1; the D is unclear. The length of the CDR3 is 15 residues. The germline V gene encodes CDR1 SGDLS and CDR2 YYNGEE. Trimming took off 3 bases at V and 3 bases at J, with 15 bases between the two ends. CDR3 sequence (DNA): TGTGCCAGCAGCGCCCAGATTGGAACGGACACTGAAGCTTTCTTT. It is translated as CASSAQIGTDTEAFF.